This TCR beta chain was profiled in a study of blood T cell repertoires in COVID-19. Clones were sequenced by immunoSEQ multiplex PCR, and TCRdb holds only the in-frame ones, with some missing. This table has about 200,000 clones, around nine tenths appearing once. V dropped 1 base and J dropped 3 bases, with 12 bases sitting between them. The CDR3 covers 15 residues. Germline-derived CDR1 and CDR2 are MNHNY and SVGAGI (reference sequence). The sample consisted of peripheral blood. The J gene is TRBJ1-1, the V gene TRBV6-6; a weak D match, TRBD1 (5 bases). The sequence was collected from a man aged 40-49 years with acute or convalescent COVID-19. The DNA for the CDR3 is TGTGCCAGCAGTTACTGGGACCGGGGGGACACTGAAGCTTTCTTT. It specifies CASSYWDRGDTEAFF.